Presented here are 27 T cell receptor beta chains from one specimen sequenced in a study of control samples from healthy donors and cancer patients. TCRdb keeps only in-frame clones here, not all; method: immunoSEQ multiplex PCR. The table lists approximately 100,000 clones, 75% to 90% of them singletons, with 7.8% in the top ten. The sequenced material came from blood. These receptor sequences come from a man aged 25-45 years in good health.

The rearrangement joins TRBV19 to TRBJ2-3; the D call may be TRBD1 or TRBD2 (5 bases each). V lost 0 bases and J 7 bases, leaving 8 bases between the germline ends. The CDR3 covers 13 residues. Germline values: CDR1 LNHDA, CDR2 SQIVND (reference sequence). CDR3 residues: CASSIEGTYTQYF. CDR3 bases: TGTGCCAGTAGTATAGAGGGGACCTATACGCAGTATTTT.

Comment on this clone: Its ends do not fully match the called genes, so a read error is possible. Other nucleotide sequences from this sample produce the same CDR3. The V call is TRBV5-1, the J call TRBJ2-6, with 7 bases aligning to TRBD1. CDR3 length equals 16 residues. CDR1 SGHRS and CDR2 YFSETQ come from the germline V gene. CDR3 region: CASSRALSEGANVLTF. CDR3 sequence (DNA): TGCGCCAGCAGCCGGGCCCTATCTGAGGGGGCCAACGTCCTAACTTTC.

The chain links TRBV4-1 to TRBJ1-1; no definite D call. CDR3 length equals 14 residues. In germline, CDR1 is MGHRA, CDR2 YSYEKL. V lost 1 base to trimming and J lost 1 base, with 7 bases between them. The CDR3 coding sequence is TGCGCCAGCAGCCAAGGTTCCGGGAACACTGAAGCTTTCTTT. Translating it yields CASSQGSGNTEAFF.

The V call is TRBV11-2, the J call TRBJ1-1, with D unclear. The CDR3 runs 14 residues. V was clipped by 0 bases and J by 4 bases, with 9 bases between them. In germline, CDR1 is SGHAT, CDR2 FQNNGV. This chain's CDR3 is CASSLDLGFTEAFF. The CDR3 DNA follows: TGTGCCAGCAGCTTAGATTTGGGGTTCACTGAAGCTTTCTTT.

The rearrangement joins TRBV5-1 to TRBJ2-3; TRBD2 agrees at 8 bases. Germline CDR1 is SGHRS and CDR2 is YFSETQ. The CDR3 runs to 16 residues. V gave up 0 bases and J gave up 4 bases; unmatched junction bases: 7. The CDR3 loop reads CASSLDGGAPADTQYF. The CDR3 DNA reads TGCGCCAGCAGCTTGGACGGGGGGGCCCCCGCAGATACGCAGTATTTT.

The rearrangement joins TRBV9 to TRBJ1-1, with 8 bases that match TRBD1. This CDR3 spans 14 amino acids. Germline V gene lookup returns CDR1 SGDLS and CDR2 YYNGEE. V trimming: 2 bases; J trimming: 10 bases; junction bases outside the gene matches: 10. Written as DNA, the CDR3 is TGTGCCAGCAGCGTGTCAGGGGGCATCGAGGGAGCTTTCTTT. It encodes CASSVSGGIEGAFF.

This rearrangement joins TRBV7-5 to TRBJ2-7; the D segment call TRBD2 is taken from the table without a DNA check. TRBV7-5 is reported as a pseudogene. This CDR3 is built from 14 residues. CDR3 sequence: CVRSLAWDFREQYF. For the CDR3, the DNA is TGTGTCAGAAGCTTAGCGTGGGACTTTCGGGAGCAGTACTTC.

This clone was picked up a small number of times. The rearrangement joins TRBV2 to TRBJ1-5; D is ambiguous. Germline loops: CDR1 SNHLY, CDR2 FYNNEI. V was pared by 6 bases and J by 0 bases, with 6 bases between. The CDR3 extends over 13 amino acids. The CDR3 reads CASRANSNQPQHF. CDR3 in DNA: TGTGCCAGCAGGGCCAATAGCAATCAGCCCCAGCATTTT. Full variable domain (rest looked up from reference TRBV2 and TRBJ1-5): EPEVTQTPSHQVTQMGQEVILRCVPISNHLYFYWYRQILGQKVEFLVSFYNNEISEKSEIFDDQFSVERPDGSNFTLKIRSTKLEDSAMYFCASRANSNQPQHFGDGTRLSIL.

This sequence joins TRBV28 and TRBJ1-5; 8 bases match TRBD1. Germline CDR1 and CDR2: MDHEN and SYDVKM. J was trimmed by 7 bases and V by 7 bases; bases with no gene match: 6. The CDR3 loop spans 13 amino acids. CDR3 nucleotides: TGTGCCAGCATTGCAGGGGGCAGGCAGCCCCAGCATTTT. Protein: CASIAGGRQPQHF.

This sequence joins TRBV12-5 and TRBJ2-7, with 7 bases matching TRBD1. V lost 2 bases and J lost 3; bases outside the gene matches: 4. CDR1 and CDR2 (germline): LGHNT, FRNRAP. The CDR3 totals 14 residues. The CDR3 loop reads CASGLSGQIYEQYF. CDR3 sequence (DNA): TGTGCTAGTGGTTTGTCGGGACAGATCTACGAGCAGTACTTC.

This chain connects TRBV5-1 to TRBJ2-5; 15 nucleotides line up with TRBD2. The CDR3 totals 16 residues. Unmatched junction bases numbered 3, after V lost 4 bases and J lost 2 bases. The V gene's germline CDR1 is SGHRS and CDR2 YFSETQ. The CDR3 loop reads CASSTGLAGGQETQYF. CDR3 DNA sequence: TGCGCCAGCAGCACCGGACTAGCGGGGGGGCAAGAGACCCAGTACTTC.

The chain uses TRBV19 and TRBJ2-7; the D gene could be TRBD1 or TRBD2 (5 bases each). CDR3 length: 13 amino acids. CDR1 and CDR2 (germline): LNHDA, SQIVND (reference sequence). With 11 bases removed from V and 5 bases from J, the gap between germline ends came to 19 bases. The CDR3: CAVGTSSTHEQYF. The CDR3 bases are TGTGCCGTCGGGACGTCTTCAACCCACGAGCAGTACTTC.

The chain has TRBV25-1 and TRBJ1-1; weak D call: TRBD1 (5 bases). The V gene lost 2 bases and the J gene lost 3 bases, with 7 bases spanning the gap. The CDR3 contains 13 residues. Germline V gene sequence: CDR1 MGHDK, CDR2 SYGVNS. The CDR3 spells CASSEQGHTEAFF. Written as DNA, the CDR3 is TGTGCCAGCAGTGAACAGGGTCACACTGAAGCTTTCTTT.

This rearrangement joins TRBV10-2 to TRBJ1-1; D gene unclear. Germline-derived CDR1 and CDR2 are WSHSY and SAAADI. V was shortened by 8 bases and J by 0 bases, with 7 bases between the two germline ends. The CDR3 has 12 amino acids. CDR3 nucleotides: TGCGCCAGCCGAGCGGTGAACACTGAAGCTTTCTTT. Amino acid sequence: CASRAVNTEAFF.

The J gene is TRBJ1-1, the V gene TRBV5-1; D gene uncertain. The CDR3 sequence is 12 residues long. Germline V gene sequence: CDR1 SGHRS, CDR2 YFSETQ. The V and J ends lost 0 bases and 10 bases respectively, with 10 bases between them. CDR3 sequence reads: CASSLDKKGAFF. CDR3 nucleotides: TGCGCCAGCAGCTTGGATAAGAAGGGAGCTTTCTTT.

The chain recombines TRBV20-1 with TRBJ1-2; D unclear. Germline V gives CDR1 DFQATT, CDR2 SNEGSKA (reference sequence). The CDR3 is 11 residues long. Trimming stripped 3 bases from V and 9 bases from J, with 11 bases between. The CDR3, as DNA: TGCAGTGCTAGTCGGGCTGGTAGCTACACCTTC. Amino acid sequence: CSASRAGSYTF.

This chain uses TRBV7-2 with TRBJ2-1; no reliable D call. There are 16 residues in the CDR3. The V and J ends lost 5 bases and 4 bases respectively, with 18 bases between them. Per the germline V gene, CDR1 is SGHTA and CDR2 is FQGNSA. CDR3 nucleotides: TGTGCCAGCAGCCTTGACCCGAATCCGACATACAATGAGCAGTTCTTC. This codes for CASSLDPNPTYNEQFF.

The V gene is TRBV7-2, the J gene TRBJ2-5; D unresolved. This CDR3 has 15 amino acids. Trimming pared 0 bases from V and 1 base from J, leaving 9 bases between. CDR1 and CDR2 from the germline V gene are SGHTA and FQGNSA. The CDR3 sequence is CASSLAGNSQETQYF. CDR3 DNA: TGTGCCAGCAGCTTAGCTGGGAACAGCCAAGAGACCCAGTACTTC.

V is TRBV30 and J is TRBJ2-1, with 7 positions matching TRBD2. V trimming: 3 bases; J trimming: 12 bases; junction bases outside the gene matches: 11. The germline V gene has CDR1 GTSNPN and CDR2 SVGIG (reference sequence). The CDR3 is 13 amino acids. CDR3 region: CAWRNNGGIGQFF. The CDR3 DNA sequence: TGTGCCTGGAGAAATAACGGGGGGATCGGGCAGTTCTTC.

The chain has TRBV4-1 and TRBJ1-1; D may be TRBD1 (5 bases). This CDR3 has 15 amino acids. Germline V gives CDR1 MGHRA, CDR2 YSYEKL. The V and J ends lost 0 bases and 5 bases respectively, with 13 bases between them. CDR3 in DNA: TGCGCCAGCAGCCAAGATTTGGGGGAGCAGACTGAAGCTTTCTTT. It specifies CASSQDLGEQTEAFF.

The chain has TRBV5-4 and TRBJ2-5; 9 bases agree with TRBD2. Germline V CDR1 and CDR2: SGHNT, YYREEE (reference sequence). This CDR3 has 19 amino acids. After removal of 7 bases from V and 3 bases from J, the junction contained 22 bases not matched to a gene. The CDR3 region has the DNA TGTGCCAGCCCCCACCCAGCAGCTTGGTGGCTAGCGGGAAAAGAGACCCAGTACTTC. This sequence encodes CASPHPAAWWLAGKETQYF.

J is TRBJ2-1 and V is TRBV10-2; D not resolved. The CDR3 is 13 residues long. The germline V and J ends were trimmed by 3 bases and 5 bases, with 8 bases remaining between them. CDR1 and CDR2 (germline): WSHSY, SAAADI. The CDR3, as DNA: TGCGCCAGCAGTGACCAGAAGGACAATGAGCAGTTCTTC. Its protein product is CASSDQKDNEQFF.

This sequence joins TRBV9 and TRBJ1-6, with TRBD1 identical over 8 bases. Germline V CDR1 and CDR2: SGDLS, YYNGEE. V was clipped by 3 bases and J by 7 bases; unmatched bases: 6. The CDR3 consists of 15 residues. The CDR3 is CASSATDRANSPLHF. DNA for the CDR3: TGTGCCAGCAGCGCCACGGACAGGGCCAATTCACCCCTCCACTTT.

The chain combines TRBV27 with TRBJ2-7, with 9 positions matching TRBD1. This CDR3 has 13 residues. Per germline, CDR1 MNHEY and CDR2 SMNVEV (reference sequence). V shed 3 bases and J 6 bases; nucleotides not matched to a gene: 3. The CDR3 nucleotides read TGTGCCAGCAGTTTGGGACAGGGCCCCGAGCAGTACTTC. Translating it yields CASSLGQGPEQYF.

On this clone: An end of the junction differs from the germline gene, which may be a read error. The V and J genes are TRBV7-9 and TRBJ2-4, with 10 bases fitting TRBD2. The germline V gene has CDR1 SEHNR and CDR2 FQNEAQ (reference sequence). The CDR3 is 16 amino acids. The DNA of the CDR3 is TGTGCCAGCAGCCTAGCGGGAGTGGGGGCCAAAAACATTCAGTACTTC. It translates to CASSLAGVGAKNIQYF.

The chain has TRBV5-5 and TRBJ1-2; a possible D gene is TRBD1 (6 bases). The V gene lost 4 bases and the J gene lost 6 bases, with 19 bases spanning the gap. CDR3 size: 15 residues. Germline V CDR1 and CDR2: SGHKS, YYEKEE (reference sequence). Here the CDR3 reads CASSPWVVTGNGYTF. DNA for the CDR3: TGTGCCAGCAGCCCCTGGGTGGTGACAGGAAATGGCTACACCTTC.

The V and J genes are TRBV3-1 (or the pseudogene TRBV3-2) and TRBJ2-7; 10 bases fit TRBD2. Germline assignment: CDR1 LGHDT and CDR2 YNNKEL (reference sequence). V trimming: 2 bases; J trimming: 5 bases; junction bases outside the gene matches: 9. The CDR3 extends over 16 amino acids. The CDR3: CASSQRRLAGVHEQYF. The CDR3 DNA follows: TGTGCCAGCAGCCAACGGCGCCTAGCGGGAGTCCACGAGCAGTACTTC.